This T cell receptor beta chain was sequenced during a study of T cell changes during pregnancy in multiple sclerosis. Germline CDR1 is SEHNR and CDR2 is FQNEAQ (reference sequence). V was trimmed by 4 bases and J by 2 bases, leaving 12 bases between them. The CDR3 has 14 residues. The method was immunoSEQ multiplex PCR; TCRdb's version includes in-frame clones alone and lacks a portion of them. The sample holds about 87,000 clones, over 85% seen once. Sequencing used peripheral blood, obtained in the third trimester of pregnancy. This receptor was taken from a female donor in good health, enrolled as a control in a pregnancy study. The gene calls are TRBV7-9 and TRBJ2-7; a possible D gene is TRBD2 (5 bases). The CDR3 here is CASSSSGPPYEQYF. DNA for the CDR3: TGTGCCAGCAGCTCCAGCGGACCCCCCTACGAGCAGTACTTC.